This TCR beta chain appears in the sequencing data of a study of blood T cell repertoires in COVID-19. Turning to the study itself: PBMCs, B-cell-depleted T cells, or T cells provided the cDNA or gDNA that made up the material.

As originally analysed: Nucleated cell number was recorded as an estimate derived from reference gene primer amplification. The method was immunoSEQ multiplex PCR; TCRdb's version includes in-frame clones alone and lacks a portion of them. For V, J and clone size, that table is used; D and trimming come from the DNA. The sample includes some 230,000 clones, around 83% of them seen just once. Germline lookup yields CDR1 SGHRS and CDR2 YFSETQ. There are 13 residues in the CDR3. Between the trimmed V and J ends, which lost 5 bases and 8 bases, there was a span of 16 bases. This TCR derives from a woman in her forties or fifties with acute or convalescent COVID-19. What was sequenced was peripheral blood. The chain combines TRBV5-1 with TRBJ1-1; D unresolved. The CDR3 here is CASSTGSTKEAFF. The CDR3 nucleotides are TGCGCCAGCAGTACCGGGTCCACAAAAGAAGCTTTCTTT.